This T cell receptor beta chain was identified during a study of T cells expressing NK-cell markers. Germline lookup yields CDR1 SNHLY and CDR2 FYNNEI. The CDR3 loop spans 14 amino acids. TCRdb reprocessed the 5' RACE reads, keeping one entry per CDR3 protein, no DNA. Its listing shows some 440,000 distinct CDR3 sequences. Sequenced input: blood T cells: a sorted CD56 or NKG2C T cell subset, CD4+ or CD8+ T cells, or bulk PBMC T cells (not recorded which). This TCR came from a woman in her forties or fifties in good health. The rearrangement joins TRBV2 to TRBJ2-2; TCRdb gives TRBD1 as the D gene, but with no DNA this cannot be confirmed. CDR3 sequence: CASSARTVTGELFF.